This TCR beta chain was observed in a study of T cell changes during pregnancy in multiple sclerosis. Germline lookup yields CDR1 SGHAT and CDR2 FQNNGV. The CDR3 consists of 15 residues. With 5 bases clipped from V and 3 bases from J, the junction kept 7 bases outside the gene matches. The method was immunoSEQ multiplex PCR; TCRdb's version includes in-frame clones alone and lacks a portion of them. Of about 92,000 clones listed, 90% to 95% are singletons. The TCR was taken from a female donor with multiple sclerosis, enrolled in a pregnancy study. Specimen: peripheral blood, collected in the third trimester of pregnancy. The rearrangement joins TRBV11-2 to TRBJ2-3, with TRBD2 identical over 8 bases. CDR3 loop: CASSPGRVGTDTQYF. The CDR3 DNA reads TGTGCCAGCAGCCCCGGGAGGGTTGGGACAGATACGCAGTATTTT.